Presented here are 13 T cell receptor beta chains from one specimen sequenced in a study of blood T cell repertoires in COVID-19. Profiled with immunoSEQ multiplex PCR; TCRdb holds only in-frame clones, not every one. The repertoire consists of some 500,000 clones, with roughly 90% occurring once and the leading ten covering 1.5% to 2%. Sequencing was performed on PBMCs or T cells enriched from blood (not recorded which). The receptors were gathered from a woman aged 35 to 49 who had recovered from COVID-19.

The V and J genes are TRBV15 and TRBJ2-7, with 8 bases fitting TRBD2. From germline, CDR1 is LNHNV and CDR2 YYDKDF (reference sequence). The V gene end was trimmed by 8 bases and the J gene end by 3 bases; junction bases not matched to a gene: 9. This CDR3 spans 14 amino acids. CDR3 nucleotides: TGTGCCACCTCCCCAGCGGGAGAACACTACGAGCAGTACTTC. Its translation: CATSPAGEHYEQYF.

J is TRBJ2-1 and V is TRBV5-4; 12 positions match TRBD2. The germline gives CDR1 SGHNT, CDR2 YYREEE (reference sequence). The CDR3 is made up of 15 amino acids. J was trimmed by 4 bases and V by 4 bases; bases with no gene match: 3. CDR3 protein: CASSQLAGGYNEQFF. The CDR3, as DNA: TGTGCCAGCAGCCAACTAGCGGGGGGATACAATGAGCAGTTCTTC.

This chain uses TRBV10-3 with TRBJ2-7; 7 bases agree with TRBD1. Trimming removed 4 bases from V and 5 bases from J; junction bases left unmatched: 8. Germline V gives CDR1 ENHRY, CDR2 SYGVKD. The CDR3 contains 14 residues. CDR3 residues: CAISVVDRENEQYF. The CDR3, as DNA: TGTGCCATCAGTGTCGTCGACAGGGAGAACGAGCAGTACTTC.

V usage is TRBV27 and J usage is TRBJ2-7; 7 bases align to TRBD1. Germline values: CDR1 MNHEY, CDR2 SMNVEV (reference sequence). This CDR3 spans 16 amino acids. V was pared by 5 bases and J by 5 bases, with 15 bases of the junction left unmatched. The CDR3 nucleotides are TGTGCCAGCAGTCTGGGGGTTCGAGGGGGCTTGGACGAGCAGTACTTC. This codes for CASSLGVRGGLDEQYF.

The chain recombines TRBV27 with TRBJ2-7, with D perhaps TRBD2 (6 bases). The ends were cut back, 7 bases at V and 2 bases at J, with 9 bases in the middle. Germline-derived CDR1 and CDR2 are MNHEY and SMNVEV (reference sequence). The CDR3 length is 12 residues. CDR3 protein: CASTGRAYEQYF. The DNA for the CDR3 is TGTGCCAGCACCGGGAGAGCCTACGAGCAGTACTTC.

This chain joins TRBV7-6 and TRBJ2-2; 7 bases are a match to TRBD2. The CDR3 length is 17 residues. V dropped 6 bases and J dropped 2; count of bases not matched to a gene: 12. Germline CDR1 is SGHVS and CDR2 is FNYEAQ. The CDR3 reads CASSSGPSGSNTGELFF. CDR3 in DNA: TGTGCCAGCAGTAGCGGGCCTAGCGGCTCTAACACCGGGGAGCTGTTTTTT.

This clone was seen a single time. The rearrangement links TRBV5-4 to TRBJ2-1; the D gene is possibly TRBD2 (6 bases). Germline CDR1 is SGHNT and CDR2 is YYREEE (reference sequence). The CDR3 is 16 residues long. The germline V and J ends were trimmed by 1 base and 2 bases, with 13 bases remaining between them. The DNA of the CDR3 is TGTGCCAGCAGCTTGTTTACGGGAGCGGCCTACAATGAGCAGTTCTTC. It yields the protein CASSLFTGAAYNEQFF.

The chain employs TRBV7-9 and TRBJ1-2, with 10 positions matching TRBD1. Unmatched junction bases numbered 6, after V lost 6 bases and J lost 5 bases. Germline V gives CDR1 SEHNR, CDR2 FQNEAQ (reference sequence). The CDR3 is made up of 14 amino acids. CDR3 nucleotide sequence: TGTGCCAGCAGTAGGGGGACAGGGGTTTATGGCTACACCTTC. It specifies CASSRGTGVYGYTF.

This chain links TRBV2 with TRBJ2-7; TRBD1 aligns across 7 bases. Trimming at V came to 7 bases and at J to 2 bases, leaving 5 bases not matched to a gene. The germline V gene has CDR1 SNHLY and CDR2 FYNNEI. CDR3 length equals 13 residues. The CDR3 nucleotides read TGTGCCAGCATATCCGGGACAGCCTACGAGCAGTACTTC. Translation gives CASISGTAYEQYF.

This clone appeared a few times. The chain uses TRBV2 and TRBJ2-7; D call uncertain. In germline, CDR1 is SNHLY, CDR2 FYNNEI. With 2 bases removed from V and 5 bases from J, the gap between germline ends came to 16 bases. This CDR3 is built from 15 residues. In DNA, the CDR3 is TGTGCCAGCAGTGAATTGAGAACCTTGCTCGACGAGCAGTACTTC. Translated, it gives CASSELRTLLDEQYF. Looking up the rest from reference TRBV2 and TRBJ2-7 gives the full variable domain: EPEVTQTPSHQVTQMGQEVILRCVPISNHLYFYWYRQILGQKVEFLVSFYNNEISEKSEIFDDQFSVERPDGSNFTLKIRSTKLEDSAMYFCASSELRTLLDEQYFGPGTRLTVT.

CDR3 sequence reads: CASPWRLEETQYF. CDR3 bases: TGTGCCAGCCCCTGGCGGTTAGAAGAGACCCAGTACTTC. The genes are TRBV19 and TRBJ2-5, with unresolved D. Trimming removed 9 bases at V and 3 bases at J, with 14 bases between. The V gene's germline CDR1 is LNHDA and CDR2 SQIVND (reference sequence). This CDR3 region has 13 residues.

The chain employs TRBV13 and TRBJ1-2, with 7 nucleotides matching TRBD1. V lost 3 bases to trimming and J lost 0 bases; unmatched junction nucleotides: 13. The CDR3 has 18 amino acids. Germline V gene sequence: CDR1 PRHDT, CDR2 FYEKMQ (reference sequence). This CDR3 reads CASSFLQGTNEPNYGYTF. Here the CDR3 DNA reads TGTGCCAGCAGCTTCTTACAGGGGACGAACGAACCTAACTATGGCTACACCTTC.

The chain is built from TRBV19 and TRBJ1-2, with D hard to call. Per the germline V gene, CDR1 is LNHDA and CDR2 is SQIVND (reference sequence). The CDR3 sequence is 14 residues long. Trimming removed 7 bases from V and 5 bases from J, with 17 bases in between. CDR3 bases: TGTGCCAGTACACGAGGAAGTAGCTATTATGGCTACACCTTC. Encoded protein: CASTRGSSYYGYTF.